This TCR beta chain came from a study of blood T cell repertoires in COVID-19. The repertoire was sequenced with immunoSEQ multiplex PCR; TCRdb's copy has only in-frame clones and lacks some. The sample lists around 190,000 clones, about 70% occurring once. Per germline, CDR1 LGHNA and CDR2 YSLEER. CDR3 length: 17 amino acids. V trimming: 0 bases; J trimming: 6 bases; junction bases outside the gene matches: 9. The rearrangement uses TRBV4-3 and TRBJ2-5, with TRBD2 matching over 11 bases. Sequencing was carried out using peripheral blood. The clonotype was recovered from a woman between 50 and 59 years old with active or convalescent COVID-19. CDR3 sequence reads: CASSQDRASGGRKTQYF. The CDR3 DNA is TGCGCCAGCAGCCAAGATAGGGCTAGCGGGGGGAGGAAGACCCAGTACTTC.